This T cell receptor (beta chain) appears in the sequencing data of a study of blood T cell repertoires in COVID-19. This CDR3 region has 12 residues. After removal of 2 bases from V and 6 bases from J, the junction contained 0 bases not matched to a gene. The germline V gene has CDR1 SNHLY and CDR2 FYNNEI. Method: immunoSEQ multiplex PCR; TCRdb's copy keeps in-frame clones and lacks some. The repertoire holds a few hundred thousand clones, with approximately 83% as singletons. The TCR was taken from a man aged 30 to 45 who had recovered from COVID-19. The sequencing sample was made of PBMCs or T cells enriched from blood (not recorded which). The V and J genes are TRBV2 and TRBJ2-5, with 7 bases matching TRBD1. The CDR3 region has the DNA TGTGCCAGCAGTGAAAGGGGGCAGACCCAGTACTTC. Its protein product is CASSERGQTQYF.